This entry features one T cell receptor beta chain sequence. As yet, its antigen is unknown. The protocol was immunoSEQ multiplex PCR, while the TCRdb copy is restricted to in-frame clones and leaves out a portion. Of some 2 million clones in the sample, 95% were seen once. The sample comes from a study of shared clonotypes between healthy human individuals. Study findings and constraints: A small donor pool kept down the genetic and exposure-history diversity that was represented.

Germline loops: CDR1 SEHNR, CDR2 FQNEAQ (reference sequence). There are 17 residues in the CDR3. Germline trimming cut 5 bases from V and 1 base from J; bases unmatched to any gene: 12. The chain is built from TRBV7-9 and TRBJ2-3, with 7 positions matching TRBD2. The TCR comes from a man aged 18 to 30 in good health. Sequencing was performed on naive CD4+ T cells sorted from blood. Stated subset: CD45RA+ positively selected. CDR3 sequence: CASSAMRTREGTDTQYF. The CDR3 nucleotides are TGTGCCAGCAGCGCTATGCGGACCCGGGAGGGCACAGATACGCAGTATTTT.